The 8 T cell receptor beta chains below were found in one sample sequenced in a study of CD8+CD57+ T cells in acquired aplastic anemia. In patients chosen for sequencing, flow cytometry had shown CD8+CD57+ cell expansion. Genomic DNA, serving as template, underwent TCR beta VDJ and CDR3 profiling. TCRdb called the reads again in MiXCR, with one record for every CDR3 protein. The sample contains about 40,000 distinct CDR3 sequences, approximately 63% of which appear only once. Sequenced material: sorted CD4+, CD8+, or CD8+CD57+ T cells (not recorded which) from PBMCs. The receptors were gathered from a human donor with aplastic anemia.

The chain recombines TRBV11-2 with TRBJ2-1, with 10 bases fitting TRBD2. Germline assignment: CDR1 SGHAT and CDR2 FQNNGV. The CDR3 is 17 residues long. Unmatched junction bases numbered 10, after V lost 5 bases and J lost 3 bases. This chain's CDR3 is CASSPYLAGVGYNEQFF. CDR3 bases: TGTGCCAGCAGCCCTTACCTAGCGGGGGTCGGCTACAATGAGCAGTTCTTC.

In its sample, this clonotype was seen many times. The rearrangement links TRBV7-6 to TRBJ2-1, with 14 bases fitting TRBD2. CDR3 size: 16 residues. Germline assignment: CDR1 SGHVS and CDR2 FNYEAQ. Trimming removed 5 bases from V and 4 bases from J; junction bases left unmatched: 4. The CDR3 nucleotides read TGTGCCAGCAGCCGAGGACTAGCGGGGGGTTACAATGAGCAGTTCTTC. This codes for CASSRGLAGGYNEQFF.

The rearrangement uses TRBV7-8 and TRBJ2-6; D unresolved. Trimming cost V 4 bases and J 0 bases, with 7 bases left between them. CDR3 size: 15 residues. Germline V gene lookup returns CDR1 SGHVS and CDR2 FQNEAQ. For the CDR3, the DNA is TGTGCCAGCAGCTCGCTGACCTCTGGGGCCAACGTCCTGACTTTC. It yields the protein CASSSLTSGANVLTF.

This clonotype occurred once. The chain joins TRBV20-1 to TRBJ1-1, with 10 nucleotides matching TRBD1. The CDR3 spans 16 residues. Trimming at V came to 0 bases and at J to 3 bases, leaving 7 bases not matched to a gene. Germline V gene lookup returns CDR1 DFQATT and CDR2 SNEGSKA (reference sequence). CDR3 in DNA: TGCAGTGCTAGAGATCTTGGGGACAGGGGTTACACTGAAGCTTTCTTT. Protein: CSARDLGDRGYTEAFF.

This clonotype was found many times. This chain's CDR3 is CASSVDSTYEQYF. The CDR3 DNA follows: TGTGCCAGCAGCGTAGACAGCACCTACGAGCAGTACTTC. V is TRBV9 and J is TRBJ2-7; D unresolved. Germline CDR1 reads SGDLS; CDR2 reads YYNGEE. The CDR3 is 13 amino acids. With 0 bases removed from V and 2 bases from J, the gap between germline ends came to 6 bases.

The sample holds a few counts of this clonotype. The gene calls are TRBV9 and TRBJ1-6; D not resolved. The closer fit of TRBJ1-5 to the DNA end suggests the J call may be wrong. The CDR3 extends over 13 amino acids. Germline CDR1 SGDLS, CDR2 YYNGEE. CDR3 nucleotides: TGTGCCAGCAGCGAGGGTAGCAATCAGCCCCAGCATTTT. Its protein product is CASSEGSNQPQHF.

This clonotype was seen at least ten times. Germline is not matched at one junction end, which may reflect a read error. CDR3 sequence (DNA): TGTGCCAGTAGAATAGGGTCTCTGGGCACTGAAGCTTTCTTT. This encodes CASRIGSLGTEAFF. The genes are TRBV19 and TRBJ1-1; D is ambiguous. Germline V lookup: CDR1 LNHDA, CDR2 SQIVND (reference sequence). The CDR3 is made up of 14 amino acids.

The V and J genes are TRBV24-1 and TRBJ2-5; D is uncertain. This CDR3 has 15 amino acids. V lost 3 bases and J lost 1, with 11 bases in between. The germline V gene encodes CDR1 KGHDR and CDR2 SFDVKD. CDR3 sequence reads: CATSDGTPLQETQYF. CDR3 nucleotides: TGTGCCACCAGTGATGGAACGCCACTCCAAGAGACCCAGTACTTC.